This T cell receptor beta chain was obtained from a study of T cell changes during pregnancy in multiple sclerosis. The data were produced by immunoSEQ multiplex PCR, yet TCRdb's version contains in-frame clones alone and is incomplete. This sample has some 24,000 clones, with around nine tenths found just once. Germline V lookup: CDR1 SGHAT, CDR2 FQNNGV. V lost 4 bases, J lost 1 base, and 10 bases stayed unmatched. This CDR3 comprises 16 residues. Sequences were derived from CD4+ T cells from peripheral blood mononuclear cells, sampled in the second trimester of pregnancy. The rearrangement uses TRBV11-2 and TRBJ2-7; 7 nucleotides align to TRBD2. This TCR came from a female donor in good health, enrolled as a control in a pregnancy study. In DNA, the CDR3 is TGTGCCAGCAGCTCAGGGACTACTTCAGGGTCCTACGAGCAGTACTTC. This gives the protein CASSSGTTSGSYEQYF.